Below are 20 T cell receptor beta chains sequenced from a single sample in a study of blood T cell repertoires in COVID-19. This table comes from immunoSEQ multiplex PCR, and its TCRdb copy is limited to in-frame clones, with some not included. Of roughly 64,000 clones listed, about 86% are singletons. Material: peripheral blood. The receptors here all came from a man aged 35-49 years with acute or convalescent COVID-19.

The V gene is TRBV18, the J gene TRBJ2-5; D remains ambiguous. The V gene lost 3 bases and the J gene lost 5 bases, with 4 bases spanning the gap. Germline assignment: CDR1 KGHSH and CDR2 LQKENI. CDR3 length: 11 amino acids. CDR3 region: CASSPSETQYF. CDR3 in DNA: TGTGCCAGCTCACCGTCTGAGACCCAGTACTTC.

The chain combines TRBV2 with TRBJ1-2; tentatively, D is TRBD1 (5 bases). The V and J ends lost 8 bases and 3 bases respectively, with 16 bases between them. The CDR3 is made up of 14 amino acids. Germline V CDR1 and CDR2: SNHLY, FYNNEI. The CDR3 DNA reads TGTGCCAGCTCGTTTACCTGGGGCGACTATGGCTACACCTTC. This gives the protein CASSFTWGDYGYTF.

The rearrangement links TRBV2 to TRBJ1-2, with D possibly TRBD1 on 6 matching bases. Trimming removed 4 bases at V and 4 bases at J, with 10 bases between. There are 13 residues in the CDR3. The germline V gene encodes CDR1 SNHLY and CDR2 FYNNEI. CDR3 DNA sequence: TGTGCCAGCAGTGGTGACAGGTTCTATGGCTACACCTTC. It yields the protein CASSGDRFYGYTF.

This chain connects TRBV18 to TRBJ1-3, with D perhaps TRBD1 (5 bases). The CDR3 is 17 amino acids. Germline loops: CDR1 KGHSH, CDR2 LQKENI. V was shortened by 2 bases and J by 4 bases, with 18 bases between the two germline ends. CDR3 in DNA: TGTGCCAGCTCACCATCAGAAGACAGCCTCTGGGGAAACACCATATATTTT. It yields the protein CASSPSEDSLWGNTIYF.

The chain couples TRBV4-1 to TRBJ2-1, with 7 bases fitting TRBD2. V lost 2 bases, J lost 6 bases, and 4 bases stayed unmatched. This CDR3 is 14 amino acids long. Germline CDR1 reads MGHRA; CDR2 reads YSYEKL. Written as DNA, the CDR3 is TGCGCCAGCAGCCAATTCCGACTAGCCAATGAGCAGTTCTTC. Its translation: CASSQFRLANEQFF.

This clone was counted once. The J gene is TRBJ2-3, the V gene TRBV7-3; 8 bases line up with TRBD2. The germline CDR1 and CDR2 sequences are SGHTA and FQGTGA. After removal of 5 bases from V and 2 bases from J, the junction contained 12 bases not matched to a gene. This CDR3 is 17 amino acids long. The CDR3 loop reads CASSVGLTSGLTDTQYF. CDR3 bases: TGTGCCAGCAGCGTAGGTCTAACTAGCGGACTCACAGATACGCAGTATTTT.

The chain joins TRBV7-6 to TRBJ2-5, with 10 nucleotides matching TRBD2. The V and J ends lost 3 bases and 1 base, in that order; junction bases with no gene match: 2. Germline V gene data show CDR1 as SGHVS and CDR2 as FNYEAQ. The CDR3 loop spans 15 amino acids. DNA for the CDR3: TGTGCCAGCAGCTTGGCTAGCGGGGGCCAAGAGACCCAGTACTTC. Translation gives CASSLASGGQETQYF.

V and J are TRBV6-5 and TRBJ1-4; D may be TRBD1 (6 bases). Deletions cut 7 bases from V and 8 bases from J, with 14 bases between. The V gene's germline CDR1 is MNHEY and CDR2 SVGAGI. The CDR3 covers 13 residues. The CDR3 sequence: CASIRGSGEKLFF. The CDR3 DNA reads TGTGCCAGCATCAGGGGATCGGGAGAAAAACTGTTTTTT.

The rearrangement joins TRBV7-6 to TRBJ1-4, with D perhaps TRBD1 (6 bases). The V and J ends lost 5 bases and 8 bases respectively, with 18 bases between them. This CDR3 region has 15 residues. Per the germline V gene, CDR1 is SGHVS and CDR2 is FNYEAQ. This CDR3 is CASSHNLDSTEKLFF. Here the CDR3 DNA reads TGTGCCAGCAGCCATAACCTGGACAGCACCGAAAAACTGTTTTTT. Complete variable domain (other parts from reference TRBV7-6 and TRBJ1-4): GAGVSQSPRYKVTKRGQDVALRCDPISGHVSLYWYRQALGQGPEFLTYFNYEAQQDKSGLPNDRFSAERPEGSISTLTIQRTEQRDSAMYRCASSHNLDSTEKLFFGSGTQLSVL.

The chain combines TRBV5-4 with TRBJ1-1; no clear D gene. The CDR3 has 15 residues. V shed 0 bases and J shed 6 bases, with 15 bases lying between them. From germline, CDR1 is SGHNT and CDR2 YYREEE (reference sequence). The CDR3 spells CASSLALSGKPEAFF. The DNA of the CDR3 is TGTGCCAGCAGCTTGGCTTTGTCGGGAAAGCCTGAAGCTTTCTTT.

CDR3 sequence: CASSAGLNTGELFF. The CDR3 coding sequence is TGTGCCAGCAGCGCGGGGCTTAACACCGGGGAGCTGTTTTTT. This chain connects TRBV2 to TRBJ2-2, with a weak D call TRBD2 (6 bases). The length of the CDR3 is 14 residues. CDR1 and CDR2 from the germline V gene are SNHLY and FYNNEI. Trimming left V 6 bases short and J 2 bases short, with 10 bases between. Full variable domain (missing parts from reference TRBV2 and TRBJ2-2): EPEVTQTPSHQVTQMGQEVILRCVPISNHLYFYWYRQILGQKVEFLVSFYNNEISEKSEIFDDQFSVERPDGSNFTLKIRSTKLEDSAMYFCASSAGLNTGELFFGEGSRLTVL.

The genes are TRBV10-2 and TRBJ1-5; 7 positions match TRBD1. This CDR3 comprises 15 residues. V gave up 2 bases and J gave up 7 bases; unmatched junction bases: 8. Germline CDR1 WSHSY, CDR2 SAAADI. CDR3 protein: CASSESPGGNQPQHF. The CDR3 coding sequence is TGCGCCAGCAGTGAGAGCCCAGGGGGAAACCAGCCCCAGCATTTT.

V is TRBV12-3 or TRBV12-4 and J is TRBJ1-5; D might be TRBD1 (6 bases). Deletions cut 5 bases from V and 7 bases from J, with 9 bases between. The CDR3 is made up of 12 amino acids. The CDR3 coding sequence is TGTGCCAGCAGTCGGGGGGCCCAGCCCCAGCATTTT. Amino acid sequence: CASSRGAQPQHF.

The chain recombines TRBV5-1 with TRBJ2-1, with 9 bases identical to TRBD2. The germline CDR1 and CDR2 sequences are SGHRS and YFSETQ. The ends lost 1 base at V and 3 bases at J; junction bases unmatched: 5. The CDR3 totals 16 residues. CDR3 nucleotides: TGCGCCAGCAGCTTGACTAGCGGGCGGGTCTACAATGAGCAGTTCTTC. Translated, it gives CASSLTSGRVYNEQFF.

The V gene is TRBV15, the J gene TRBJ1-2, with TRBD1 matching 8 bases. The CDR3 totals 13 residues. CDR1 is LNHNV, CDR2 YYDKDF, per germline (reference sequence). V dropped 5 bases and J dropped 4; count of bases not matched to a gene: 3. The CDR3 coding sequence is TGTGCCACCAGCTTAGACAGGGGCTATGGCTACACCTTC. Protein product: CATSLDRGYGYTF.

A few counts support this clone. The chain links TRBV21-1 to TRBJ1-2; the table assigns TRBD1, which was not confirmed against the DNA. TRBV21-1 is tagged as a pseudogene. The CDR3 consists of 15 residues. The CDR3 sequence is CASSKADRVHGGYTF. DNA for the CDR3: TGTGCCAGCAGCAAAGCGGACAGGGTTCATGGTGGCTACACCTTC.

This clone was found a few times. The chain uses TRBV21-1 and TRBJ1-2. TRBV21-1 is annotated as a pseudogene. The CDR3 has 15 amino acids. CDR3 loop: CASSKGGDINCGYTF. In nucleotides, the CDR3 is TGTGCCAGCAGCAAAGGGGGAGACATTAACTGTGGCTACACCTTC.

V and J are TRBV18 and TRBJ2-3; D possibly corresponds to TRBD1 (5 bases). Per germline, CDR1 KGHSH and CDR2 LQKENI. Trimming shortened V by 4 bases and J by 1 base, and 12 bases separated the two germline ends. The CDR3 is made up of 15 amino acids. The CDR3: CASSQGRGGTDTQYF. CDR3 nucleotides: TGTGCCAGCTCACAGGGTAGGGGTGGCACAGATACGCAGTATTTT. Full variable domain (outside the CDR3, taken from reference TRBV18 and TRBJ2-3): NAGVMQNPRHLVRRRGQEARLRCSPMKGHSHVYWYRQLPEEGLKFMVYLQKENIIDESGMPKERFSAEFPKEGPSILRIQQVVRGDSAAYFCASSQGRGGTDTQYFGPGTRLTVL.

The chain uses TRBV19 and TRBJ1-3; the D is unclear. This CDR3 spans 15 amino acids. Looked up from germline, CDR1 is LNHDA and CDR2 is SQIVND (reference sequence). Trimming cost V 5 bases and J 0 bases, with 11 bases left between them. CDR3 in amino acids: CASSATSYSGNTIYF. The CDR3 DNA reads TGTGCCAGTAGTGCGACATCGTACTCTGGAAACACCATATATTTT.

This chain uses TRBV7-9 with TRBJ1-3, with D possibly TRBD1 on 5 matching bases. The CDR3 totals 15 residues. Germline V gene lookup returns CDR1 SEHNR and CDR2 FQNEAQ (reference sequence). The V and J ends lost 5 bases and 0 bases respectively, with 11 bases between them. In DNA form, the CDR3 reads TGTGCCAGCAGCCATTACAGGAACTCTGGAAACACCATATATTTT. Its translation is CASSHYRNSGNTIYF.